Presented here are 20 T cell receptor beta chains from one specimen sequenced in a study of blood T cell repertoires in COVID-19 (TCRdb year 2020). Libraries came from the immunoSEQ multiplex PCR assay. TCRdb provides this immuneACCESS table in a form limited to in-frame rearrangements. Some clones are lacking; in checked studies, under half of them reflect an unresolved V gene, and why the rest are absent is not known. This sample comprises 130,000 to 150,000 clones, more than 75% of them detected only once. The leading ten clones occupy 8.5% to 9% of the sample. The sample comprised peripheral blood. The receptor source for this set is a woman between 45 and 60 years old with active or convalescent COVID-19.

This clone was counted a single time. The rearrangement links TRBV28 to TRBJ1-2; 9 bases are shared with TRBD1. V gave up 4 bases and J gave up 0 bases; unmatched junction bases: 6. The CDR3 loop spans 16 amino acids. Germline-derived CDR1 and CDR2 are MDHEN and SYDVKM. Here the CDR3 reads CASSSNRDRANYGYTF. DNA of the CDR3: TGTGCCAGCAGTTCCAACCGGGACAGGGCTAACTATGGCTACACCTTC.

This chain joins TRBV4-3 and TRBJ1-2; a possible D gene is TRBD1 (5 bases). Trimming took 0 bases from V and 6 from J, leaving 17 bases between them. Germline V lookup: CDR1 LGHNA, CDR2 YSLEER. This CDR3 is built from 16 residues. In DNA, the CDR3 is TGCGCCAGCAGCCAAGAGTGGACAAATCTGGGCAATGGCTACACCTTC. Translated, it gives CASSQEWTNLGNGYTF.

The chain couples TRBV4-1 to TRBJ2-7, with 12 bases fitting TRBD2. The CDR3 totals 15 residues. V shed 3 bases, J shed 4 bases, and the junction held 4 bases outside the gene matches. CDR1 is MGHRA and CDR2 is YSYEKL in the germline V gene. The CDR3 DNA is TGCGCCAGCAGCCAGACTAGCGGGAGTCAGTACGAGCAGTACTTC. It translates to CASSQTSGSQYEQYF.

The chain couples TRBV6-2 or TRBV6-3 to TRBJ1-2; TRBD1 matches 7 bases. Germline CDR1 and CDR2: MNHEY and SVGEGT. V shed 0 bases and J 3 bases; nucleotides not matched to a gene: 4. This CDR3 comprises 15 residues. CDR3 in DNA: TGTGCCAGCAGTTACTCGAACAGGGGAGACTATGGCTACACCTTC. Translation gives CASSYSNRGDYGYTF.

This sequence joins TRBV4-1 and TRBJ2-5; D remains ambiguous. This CDR3 is 14 amino acids long. The germline CDR1 and CDR2 sequences are MGHRA and YSYEKL. Trimming stripped 0 bases from V and 5 bases from J, with 10 bases between. The chain's CDR3 is CASSQDQGRETQYF. The CDR3 region has the DNA TGCGCCAGCAGCCAAGATCAAGGCAGGGAGACCCAGTACTTC.

Only one count was recorded for this clone. This chain joins TRBV18 and TRBJ1-3; possible D gene TRBD1, 5 bases. V lost 3 bases and J 2 bases, leaving 14 bases between the germline ends. The germline CDR1 and CDR2 sequences are KGHSH and LQKENI. This CDR3 comprises 16 residues. The CDR3 region is CASSPVHGGAGNTIYF. The CDR3 DNA is TGTGCCAGCTCACCGGTCCATGGGGGGGCTGGAAACACCATATATTTT.

The CDR3 DNA reads TGTGCCAGCTCACCCCCGACTACCACCTACGAGCAGTACTTC. Translating it yields CASSPPTTTYEQYF. The V call is TRBV18, the J call TRBJ2-7, with D perhaps matching TRBD2 (5 bases). Trimming removed 3 bases from V and 2 bases from J, with 11 bases in between. CDR1 and CDR2 (germline): KGHSH, LQKENI. This CDR3 region has 14 residues. The full variable domain, in which reference TRBV18 and TRBJ2-7 provide the parts outside the CDR3, is NAGVMQNPRHLVRRRGQEARLRCSPMKGHSHVYWYRQLPEEGLKFMVYLQKENIIDESGMPKERFSAEFPKEGPSILRIQQVVRGDSAAYFCASSPPTTTYEQYFGPGTRLTVT.

The genes are TRBV7-9 and TRBJ1-5; 8 bases agree with TRBD1. Germline V lookup: CDR1 SEHNR, CDR2 FQNEAQ (reference sequence). J was trimmed by 7 bases and V by 3 bases; bases with no gene match: 2. This CDR3 has 13 amino acids. The CDR3 protein is CASSLDRAQPQHF. As DNA, the CDR3 is TGTGCCAGCAGCTTGGACAGGGCCCAGCCCCAGCATTTT.

This clone was seen only a few times. The rearrangement links TRBV29-1 to TRBJ2-7, with TRBD2 identical over 8 bases. Trimming removed 7 bases from V and 5 bases from J; junction bases left unmatched: 4. The CDR3 is 11 residues long. Germline loops: CDR1 SQVTM, CDR2 ANQGSEA. The CDR3 reads CSGTSSDEQYF. Here the CDR3 DNA reads TGCAGCGGGACTAGCAGCGACGAGCAGTACTTC.

The gene calls are TRBV27 and TRBJ1-2; D possibly corresponds to TRBD1 (5 bases). Looked up from germline, CDR1 is MNHEY and CDR2 is SMNVEV (reference sequence). CDR3 length equals 14 residues. Deletions cut 3 bases from V and 8 bases from J, with 16 bases between. CDR3 bases: TGTGCCAGCAGTTTGAGCAGGGTCTTTGAAGGCTACACCTTC. Translating gives CASSLSRVFEGYTF.

The table lists this clone with a count of one. The CDR3 region is CASSLSIGGETQYF. The DNA for the CDR3 is TGTGCCAGCAGCTTAAGCATCGGGGGAGAGACCCAGTACTTC. This rearrangement joins TRBV7-9 to TRBJ2-5; perhaps TRBD2 as D (6 bases). CDR3 length equals 14 residues. Trimming took off 2 bases at V and 4 bases at J, with 11 bases between the two ends. Germline CDR1 and CDR2: SEHNR and FQNEAQ (reference sequence).

As DNA, the CDR3 is TGTGCCAGCAGCCAGGGGAATAACTATGGCTACACCTTC. Translation gives CASSQGNNYGYTF. This rearrangement joins TRBV7-2 to TRBJ1-2; TRBD1 is a possible D gene (6 bases). Germline lookup yields CDR1 SGHTA and CDR2 FQGNSA. The CDR3 spans 13 residues. With 5 bases removed from V and 1 base from J, the gap between germline ends came to 8 bases.

The V call is TRBV10-1, the J call TRBJ1-1, with 7 bases fitting TRBD1. Germline CDR1 reads WNHNN; CDR2 reads SYGVQD (reference sequence). The CDR3 contains 18 residues. The J segment lost 1 base and the V segment lost 7 bases, leaving 18 bases of the junction unmatched. CDR3 in DNA: TGCGCCAGCACCTTACCGGACAGGAATGTCCTTACGAACACTGAAGCTTTCTTT. This encodes CASTLPDRNVLTNTEAFF.

The chain combines TRBV25-1 with TRBJ2-7; weak D call: TRBD2 (5 bases). CDR1 MGHDK and CDR2 SYGVNS come from the germline V gene. With 9 bases removed from V and 2 bases from J, the gap between germline ends came to 14 bases. This CDR3 is built from 13 residues. The CDR3 DNA sequence: TGTGCCAGTAAGAGGGCGGCCGCCTACGAGCAGTACTTC. Translated, it gives CASKRAAAYEQYF.

This rearrangement joins TRBV7-2 to TRBJ1-1; 7 nucleotides align to TRBD1. V lost 3 bases to trimming and J lost 0 bases; unmatched junction nucleotides: 4. The CDR3 spans 15 residues. Germline-derived CDR1 and CDR2 are SGHTA and FQGNSA. The CDR3 loop is CASSFTGAVNTEAFF. In nucleotides, the CDR3 is TGTGCCAGCAGCTTCACAGGGGCGGTGAACACTGAAGCTTTCTTT.

The sample holds one count of this clone. The rearrangement uses TRBV19 and TRBJ2-4; TRBD1 agrees at 9 bases. Germline CDR1 LNHDA, CDR2 SQIVND (reference sequence). The CDR3 extends over 19 amino acids. Trimming cost V 5 bases and J 2 bases; bases outside gene matches: 16. The CDR3 coding sequence is TGTGCCAGTAGTGACATCTCCGCCGGGACAGGGATACCCAAAAACATTCAGTACTTC. This encodes CASSDISAGTGIPKNIQYF.

This sequence joins TRBV24-1 and TRBJ2-1; possible D gene TRBD1, 6 bases. V was pared by 7 bases and J by 7 bases, with 19 bases between. The CDR3 runs to 15 residues. The germline CDR1 and CDR2 sequences are KGHDR and SFDVKD. The CDR3 nucleotides read TGTGCCACCAGGTCCGGGGCCCCAGGGGAAAATGAGCAGTTCTTC. It specifies CATRSGAPGENEQFF.

CDR3 in amino acids: CSASGSAGGSTDTQYF. CDR3 bases: TGCAGTGCTAGTGGCTCGGCGGGAGGGTCGACAGATACGCAGTATTTT. The rearrangement uses TRBV20-1 and TRBJ2-3; 9 bases fit TRBD2. CDR1 and CDR2 (germline): DFQATT, SNEGSKA (reference sequence). After removal of 3 bases from V and 3 bases from J, the junction contained 10 bases not matched to a gene. The CDR3 is 16 residues long.

This chain uses TRBV3-1 (or the pseudogene TRBV3-2) with TRBJ1-5; 7 bases are a match to TRBD1. The CDR3 is made up of 17 amino acids. Looked up from germline, CDR1 is LGHDT and CDR2 is YNNKEL (reference sequence). V lost 0 bases to trimming and J lost 0 bases; unmatched junction nucleotides: 5. The DNA of the CDR3 is TGTGCCAGCAGCCAAGAGAGGGACAGATATAGCAATCAGCCCCAGCATTTT. Translation gives CASSQERDRYSNQPQHF.

The chain links TRBV18 to TRBJ1-2; D is possibly TRBD1 (6 bases). CDR3 size: 15 residues. Germline V gives CDR1 KGHSH, CDR2 LQKENI. Deletions cut 3 bases from V and 3 bases from J, with 14 bases between. The CDR3 is CASSPGQGRDYGYTF. For the CDR3, the DNA is TGTGCCAGCTCACCGGGGCAGGGGCGCGACTATGGCTACACCTTC. Looking up the rest from reference TRBV18 and TRBJ1-2 gives the full variable domain: NAGVMQNPRHLVRRRGQEARLRCSPMKGHSHVYWYRQLPEEGLKFMVYLQKENIIDESGMPKERFSAEFPKEGPSILRIQQVVRGDSAAYFCASSPGQGRDYGYTFGSGTRLTVV.